Listed here is a single TCR beta chain. Libraries were prepared by immunoSEQ multiplex PCR; TCRdb keeps only in-frame clonotypes and omits some of them. The sample includes over 45,000 clones, approximately 90% seen only once; the top ten take around 2%. The CDR3 totals 13 residues. CDR1 is SGHTA, CDR2 FQGTGA, per germline. V lost 1 base to trimming and J lost 6 bases, with 10 bases between them. This sample is drawn from a study of T cell changes during pregnancy in multiple sclerosis. This specimen consisted of peripheral blood, obtained in the first trimester of pregnancy. The genes are TRBV7-3 and TRBJ2-7; D unresolved. The sequence derives from a female donor with multiple sclerosis, enrolled in a pregnancy study. CDR3 region: CASSLSGLGEQYF. CDR3 DNA sequence: TGTGCCAGCAGCTTAAGCGGTTTGGGCGAGCAGTACTTC.